These 26 T cell receptor beta chains were sequenced from one sample in a study of T cells in Graves' hyperthyroidism and ophthalmopathy. It was RNA transcripts that yielded the amplified TCR beta CDR3 regions. Carried out on the TCR CDR3, a first-round RT-PCR used the HTBI primer set. TCRdb reprocessed the multiplex PCR reads via MiXCR and lists one record per CDR3 protein. The table lists under 400,000 distinct CDR3 sequences, approximately 15% of them singletons. The material sequenced was blood. Every receptor here comes from a young woman with Graves' hyperthyroidism that later progressed to Graves' ophthalmopathy.

This clonotype occurred many times. This chain joins TRBV12-3 or TRBV12-4 and TRBJ2-6; TRBD2 might be the D (5 bases). With 6 bases removed from V and 3 bases from J, the gap between germline ends came to 9 bases. The CDR3 contains 14 residues. CDR3 sequence reads: CASSFAGGANVLTF. DNA for the CDR3: TGTGCCAGCAGCTTTGCGGGTGGGGCCAACGTCCTGACTTTC.

This clonotype was seen ten or more times. This sequence joins TRBV6-2 or TRBV6-3 and TRBJ1-5; D call uncertain. V lost 6 bases, J lost 5 bases, and 14 bases lay in between. Germline values: CDR1 MNHEY, CDR2 SVGEGT. CDR3 length: 14 residues. CDR3 residues: CASRTGLVHQPQHF. The CDR3 DNA follows: TGTGCCAGCAGGACCGGTCTAGTGCATCAGCCCCAGCATTTT.

Only a few counts were recorded for this clonotype. This chain links TRBV20-1 with TRBJ2-3; D remains ambiguous. CDR3 length equals 14 residues. Germline V gives CDR1 DFQATT, CDR2 SNEGSKA (reference sequence). Trimming cost V 6 bases and J 7 bases, with 20 bases left between them. CDR3 DNA: TGCAGTGCCCGTTCCCTCGCGAGCGTACATACGCAGTATTTT. This codes for CSARSLASVHTQYF.

This clonotype was counted many times. The gene calls are TRBV28 and TRBJ2-7; the D is unclear. Germline V lookup: CDR1 MDHEN, CDR2 SYDVKM. CDR3 size: 12 residues. V dropped 1 base and J dropped 2 bases, with 3 bases sitting between them. The CDR3, as DNA: TGTGCCAGCAGTTTATTTCCCTACGAGCAGTACTTC. Translating gives CASSLFPYEQYF.

Remarks on this clonotype: A read error is possible here, since a much larger clone lies one base away. CDR3 in amino acids: CASSPGFRDSQYF. In DNA form, the CDR3 reads TGTGCCAGCAGCCCGGGCTTCAGGGATTCGCAGTATTTT. The gene calls are TRBV11-2 and TRBJ2-3, with a weak D call TRBD1 (5 bases). The CDR3 covers 13 residues. The V and J ends lost 5 bases and 10 bases respectively, with 16 bases between them. The V gene's germline CDR1 is SGHAT and CDR2 FQNNGV.

This clonotype was seen repeatedly, ten times or more. The chain recombines TRBV29-1 with TRBJ2-7; the D call may be TRBD1 or TRBD2 (5 bases each). The V gene's germline CDR1 is SQVTM and CDR2 ANQGSEA. Trimming took 6 bases from V and 0 from J, leaving 12 bases between them. There are 13 residues in the CDR3. CDR3 amino acids: CSVRRDLSYEQYF. The CDR3 DNA reads as TGCAGCGTGCGCCGGGACCTCTCCTACGAGCAGTACTTC.

This clonotype was seen ten or more times. The chain combines TRBV7-2 with TRBJ1-2, with TRBD1 matching over 7 bases. CDR3 length: 14 amino acids. Germline assignment: CDR1 SGHTA and CDR2 FQGNSA. Losses at the gene ends were 4 bases for V and 4 bases for J; bases not matched to a gene: 6. Here the CDR3 DNA reads TGTGCCAGCAGCTCAGCGGGACAGTTCTATGGCTACACCTTC. The encoded protein is CASSSAGQFYGYTF.

This clonotype was recorded a few times. The chain recombines TRBV19 with TRBJ2-1; 7 bases align to TRBD2. Germline V gene lookup returns CDR1 LNHDA and CDR2 SQIVND (reference sequence). With V trimmed by 3 bases and J by 5 bases, 16 bases remained unmatched. This CDR3 has 18 amino acids. CDR3 DNA: TGTGCCAGTAGTATTTCCTCCGGGAGGCGGGAGCTTGACAATGAGCAGTTCTTC. This encodes CASSISSGRRELDNEQFF. Complete variable domain (other parts from reference TRBV19 and TRBJ2-1): DGGITQSPKYLFRKEGQNVTLSCEQNLNHDAMYWYRQDPGQGLRLIYYSQIVNDFQKGDIAEGYSVSREKKESFPLTVTSAQKNPTAFYLCASSISSGRRELDNEQFFGPGTRLTVL.

CDR3 sequence reads: CSARDPGRLSYNEQFF. CDR3 nucleotides: TGCAGTGCTAGAGATCCCGGGAGGCTTTCCTACAATGAGCAGTTCTTC. The chain employs TRBV20-1 and TRBJ2-1, with 7 nucleotides matching TRBD2. CDR1 DFQATT and CDR2 SNEGSKA come from the germline V gene (reference sequence). This CDR3 is 16 amino acids long. V gave up 0 bases and J gave up 1 base; unmatched junction bases: 6.

At least ten counts were recorded for this clonotype. One junction end disagrees with the germline gene, perhaps due to a read error. The chain uses TRBV20-1 and TRBJ2-7; maybe TRBD2 (6 bases). This CDR3 region has 14 residues. Germline-derived CDR1 and CDR2 are DFQATT and SNEGSKA (reference sequence). This CDR3 reads CSARDGGISSEQYF. CDR3 nucleotide sequence: TGCAGTGCTAGAGATGGAGGGATCTCCTCCGAGCAGTACTTC.

This clonotype was detected many times. The chain combines TRBV14 with TRBJ2-1; 11 bases match TRBD2. The CDR3 covers 18 residues. J was trimmed by 8 bases and V by 0 bases; bases with no gene match: 12. The V gene's germline CDR1 is SGHDN and CDR2 FVKESK. Here the CDR3 DNA reads TGTGCCAGCAGCCAAGAACTAGCGGGAGTCTTGGGGATCGATGAGCAGTTCTTC. It yields the protein CASSQELAGVLGIDEQFF. The whole variable domain, filled in from reference TRBV14 and TRBJ2-1, reads EAGVTQFPSHSVIEKGQTVTLRCDPISGHDNLYWYRRVMGKEIKFLLHFVKESKQDESGMPNNRFLAERTGGTYSTLKVQPAELEDSGVYFCASSQELAGVLGIDEQFFGPGTRLTVL.

Remarks on this clonotype: A much larger clone lies a single base off, so this may be a read error. The chain links TRBV7-2 to TRBJ1-1, with a possible D match to TRBD1 (5 bases). V was clipped by 7 bases and J by 0 bases, with 12 bases between them. Germline V lookup: CDR1 SGHTA, CDR2 FQGNSA. CDR3 size: 14 residues. This CDR3 reads CASNSQDMNTEAFF. The CDR3 nucleotides are TGTGCCAGCAACTCACAGGATATGAACACTGAAGCTTTCTTT.

This clonotype was picked up many times. The chain links TRBV5-1 to TRBJ2-2; D unresolved. V shed 4 bases and J shed 3 bases, with 7 bases lying between them. CDR1 and CDR2 (germline): SGHRS, YFSETQ. The CDR3 spans 13 residues. For the CDR3, the DNA is TGCGCCAGCAGCCGTCAGGACACCGGGGAGCTGTTTTTT. Protein sequence: CASSRQDTGELFF.

This clonotype has only a few counts. The chain has TRBV20-1 and TRBJ1-1, with D uncertain. The V end lost 0 bases, the J end lost 5 bases, and 7 bases lay between the germline ends. Germline CDR1 DFQATT, CDR2 SNEGSKA (reference sequence). CDR3 length: 12 amino acids. Written as DNA, the CDR3 is TGCAGTGCTAGAGATCCGCAGACTGAAGCTTTCTTT. It is translated as CSARDPQTEAFF.

There are many counts of this clonotype. CDR3 region: CASSLAGRELGNQPQHF. The CDR3 DNA reads TGTGCCAGCAGCTTAGCAGGCAGGGAACTAGGGAATCAGCCCCAGCATTTT. J is TRBJ1-5 and V is TRBV7-2, with a weak D call TRBD1 (5 bases). Trimming took off 0 bases at V and 4 bases at J, with 16 bases between the two ends. From germline, CDR1 is SGHTA and CDR2 FQGNSA. This CDR3 contains 17 residues.

This clonotype was observed a few times. The chain carries TRBV5-5 and TRBJ2-5, with unresolved D. V was clipped by 4 bases and J by 3 bases, with 10 bases between them. Germline assignment: CDR1 SGHKS and CDR2 YYEKEE (reference sequence). The CDR3 is 13 residues long. The CDR3 is CASSRSFEETQYF. CDR3 bases: TGTGCCAGCAGCCGATCTTTCGAAGAGACCCAGTACTTC.

The chain carries TRBV20-1 and TRBJ2-5, with 9 bases lining up with TRBD2. Germline V lookup: CDR1 DFQATT, CDR2 SNEGSKA (reference sequence). The V segment lost 6 bases and the J segment 2 bases; nucleotides outside the gene matches: 10. This CDR3 region has 15 residues. The CDR3: CSASPLAGGQETQYF. The CDR3 coding sequence is TGCAGTGCCAGCCCCCTGGCGGGAGGGCAAGAGACCCAGTACTTC.

The CDR3 nucleotides are TGCGCCAGCAGCCACGGAAAAGGGGACCTCAACTACGAGCAGTACTTC. Translated, it gives CASSHGKGDLNYEQYF. The chain is built from TRBV4-1 and TRBJ2-7, with D tentatively TRBD1 or TRBD2 (5 bases each). V dropped 3 bases and J dropped 3 bases, with 18 bases sitting between them. CDR3 length equals 16 residues. Germline values: CDR1 MGHRA, CDR2 YSYEKL.

This clonotype was detected many times. The rearrangement joins TRBV12-3 or TRBV12-4 to TRBJ1-1; no definite D call. The CDR3 extends over 11 amino acids. Trimming took 5 bases from V and 5 from J, leaving 6 bases between them. The CDR3 sequence is CASSPPTEAFF. CDR3 nucleotide sequence: TGTGCCAGCAGTCCCCCGACTGAAGCTTTCTTT.

Many counts were recorded for this clonotype. The gene calls are TRBV18 and TRBJ2-5, with 7 bases that match TRBD2. This CDR3 is built from 14 residues. CDR1 is KGHSH, CDR2 LQKENI, per germline. The junction had 3 bases not matched to a gene; V was cut back by 0 bases and J by 5 bases. The CDR3 is CASSPPAGVETQYF. The CDR3 bases are TGTGCCAGCTCACCACCGGCGGGAGTGGAGACCCAGTACTTC.

V gene TRBV6-2 or TRBV6-3 combines with J gene TRBJ2-1; 10 nucleotides line up with TRBD2. V dropped 0 bases and J dropped 6; count of bases not matched to a gene: 5. CDR3 length: 16 residues. CDR1 and CDR2 from the germline V gene are MNHEY and SVGEGT. The CDR3 nucleotides read TGTGCCAGCAGTTACTCGAAAACTAGCGGGGCCAATGAGCAGTTCTTC. The encoded protein is CASSYSKTSGANEQFF.

This clonotype came up many times. The J gene is TRBJ1-6, the V gene TRBV5-1, with D possibly TRBD1 on 5 matching bases. Germline-derived CDR1 and CDR2 are SGHRS and YFSETQ. The V gene lost 4 bases and the J gene lost 6 bases, with 11 bases spanning the gap. The CDR3 contains 14 residues. The CDR3 DNA sequence: TGCGCCAGCAGCCAAAGGGGTTCTAATTCACCCCTCCACTTT. Its translation is CASSQRGSNSPLHF.

The gene calls are TRBV10-3 and TRBJ2-7; 10 nucleotides align to TRBD1. The CDR3 totals 14 residues. V was pared by 6 bases and J by 3 bases, with 5 bases of the junction left unmatched. Germline CDR1 and CDR2: ENHRY and SYGVKD. DNA of the CDR3: TGTGCCATCAGCCCGAGGGACAGGGGCTACGAGCAGTACTTC. Protein sequence: CAISPRDRGYEQYF.

This clonotype was detected ten times or more. The V and J genes are TRBV28 and TRBJ2-5; weak D call: TRBD2 (6 bases). This CDR3 has 13 amino acids. CDR1 is MDHEN, CDR2 SYDVKM, per germline. V shed 6 bases and J shed 4 bases, with 12 bases lying between them. The CDR3 nucleotides read TGTGCCAGCAGGACCGGGACTCTAGAGACCCAGTACTTC. It yields the protein CASRTGTLETQYF. The whole variable domain, remainder taken from reference TRBV28 and TRBJ2-5, is DVKVTQSSRYLVKRTGEKVFLECVQDMDHENMFWYRQDPGLGLRLIYFSYDVKMKEKGDIPEGYSVSREKKERFSLILESASTNQTSMYLCASRTGTLETQYFGPGTRLLVL.

This clonotype appeared many times. The chain employs TRBV3-1 and TRBJ2-1; D gene ambiguous. The CDR3 is 13 residues long. Trimming stripped 1 base from V and 3 bases from J, with 4 bases between. Germline CDR1 and CDR2: LGHDT and YNNKEL (reference sequence). In DNA, the CDR3 is TGTGCCAGCAGCCAAGGCCTCTACAATGAGCAGTTCTTC. Translation: CASSQGLYNEQFF.

In its sample, this clonotype was seen a few times. The chain uses TRBV5-1 and TRBJ1-1; D might be TRBD1 (5 bases). The CDR3 sequence is 15 residues long. V shed 5 bases and J shed 2 bases, with 16 bases lying between them. Per the germline V gene, CDR1 is SGHRS and CDR2 is YFSETQ. DNA of the CDR3: TGCGCCAGCAGTGACAGAGTGATGGGTAACACTGAAGCTTTCTTT. Translation gives CASSDRVMGNTEAFF.